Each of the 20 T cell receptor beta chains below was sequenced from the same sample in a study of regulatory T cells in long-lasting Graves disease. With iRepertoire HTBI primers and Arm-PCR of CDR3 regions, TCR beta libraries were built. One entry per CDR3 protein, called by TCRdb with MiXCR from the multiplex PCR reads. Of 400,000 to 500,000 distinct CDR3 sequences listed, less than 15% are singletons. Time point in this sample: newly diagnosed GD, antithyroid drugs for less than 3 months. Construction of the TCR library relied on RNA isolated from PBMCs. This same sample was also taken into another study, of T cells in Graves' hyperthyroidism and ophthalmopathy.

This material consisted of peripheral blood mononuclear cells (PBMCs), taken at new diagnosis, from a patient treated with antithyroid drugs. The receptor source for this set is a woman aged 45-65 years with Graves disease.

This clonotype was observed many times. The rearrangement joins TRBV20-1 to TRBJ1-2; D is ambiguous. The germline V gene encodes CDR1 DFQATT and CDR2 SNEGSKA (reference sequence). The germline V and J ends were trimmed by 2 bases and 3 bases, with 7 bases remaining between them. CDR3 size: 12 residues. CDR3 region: CSARQEYYGYTF. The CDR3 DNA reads TGCAGTGCTAGACAGGAGTACTATGGCTACACCTTC.

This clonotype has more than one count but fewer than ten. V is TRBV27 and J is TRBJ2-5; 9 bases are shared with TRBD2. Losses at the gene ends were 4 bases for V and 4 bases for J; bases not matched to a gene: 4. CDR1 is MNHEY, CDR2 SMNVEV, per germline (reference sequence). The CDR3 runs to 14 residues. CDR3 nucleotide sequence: TGTGCCAGCAGTTCAGGACTAGCGCCAGAGACCCAGTACTTC. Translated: CASSSGLAPETQYF.

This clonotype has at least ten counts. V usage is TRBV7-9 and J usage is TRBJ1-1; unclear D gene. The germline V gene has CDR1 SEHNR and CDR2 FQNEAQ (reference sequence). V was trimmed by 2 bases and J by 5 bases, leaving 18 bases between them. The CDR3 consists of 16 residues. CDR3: CASSLRLDVWRTEAFF. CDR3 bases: TGTGCCAGCAGCTTACGCCTGGACGTATGGAGAACTGAAGCTTTCTTT.

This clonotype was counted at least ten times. The CDR3 sequence is CASRPRGFSNEKLFF. DNA for the CDR3: TGTGCCAGCAGACCGAGGGGGTTTAGCAATGAAAAACTGTTTTTT. This chain links TRBV2 with TRBJ1-4; a weak D match, TRBD1 (6 bases). CDR1 is SNHLY, CDR2 FYNNEI, per germline. This CDR3 is built from 15 residues. V was clipped by 6 bases and J by 5 bases, with 16 bases between them.

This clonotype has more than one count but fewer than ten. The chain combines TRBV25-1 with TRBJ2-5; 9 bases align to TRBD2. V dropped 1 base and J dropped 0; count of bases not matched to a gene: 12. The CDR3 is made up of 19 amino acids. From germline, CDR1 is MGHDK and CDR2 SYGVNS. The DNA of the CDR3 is TGTGCCAGCAGTGAATGGACTAGCGTGAAAGGCTTTTACCAAGAGACCCAGTACTTC. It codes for CASSEWTSVKGFYQETQYF.

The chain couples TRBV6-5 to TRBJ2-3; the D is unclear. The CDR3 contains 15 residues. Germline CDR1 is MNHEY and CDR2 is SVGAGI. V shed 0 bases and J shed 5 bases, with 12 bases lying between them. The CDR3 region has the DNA TGTGCCAGCAGTTACTCGATCCCGCTCATAGATACGCAGTATTTT. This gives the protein CASSYSIPLIDTQYF.

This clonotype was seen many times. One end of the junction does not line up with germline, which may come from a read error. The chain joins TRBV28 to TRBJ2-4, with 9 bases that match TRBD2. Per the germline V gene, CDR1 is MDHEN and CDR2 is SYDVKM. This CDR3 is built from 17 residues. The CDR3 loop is CASSLWASGMPKNIQYF. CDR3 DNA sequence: TGTGCCAGCAGTCTATGGGCTAGCGGGATGCCCAAAAACATTCAGTACTTC. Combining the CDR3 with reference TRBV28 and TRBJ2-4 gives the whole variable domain DVKVTQSSRYLVKRTGEKVFLECVQDMDHENMFWYRQDPGLGLRLIYFSYDVKMKEKGDIPEGYSVSREKKERFSLILESASTNQTSMYLCASSLWASGMPKNIQYFGAGTRLSVL.

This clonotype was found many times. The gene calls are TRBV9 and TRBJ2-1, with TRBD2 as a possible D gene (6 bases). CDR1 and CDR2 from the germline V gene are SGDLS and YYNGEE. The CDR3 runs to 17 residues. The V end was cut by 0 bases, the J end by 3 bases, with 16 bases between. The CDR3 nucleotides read TGTGCCAGCAGCGTAGCCGGGAGCGGTATGGGCTACAATGAGCAGTTCTTC. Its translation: CASSVAGSGMGYNEQFF.

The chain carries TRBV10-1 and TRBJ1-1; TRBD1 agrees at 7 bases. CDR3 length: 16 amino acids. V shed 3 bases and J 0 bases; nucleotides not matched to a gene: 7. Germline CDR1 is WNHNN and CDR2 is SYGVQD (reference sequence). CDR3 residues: CASSDNGQELNTEAFF. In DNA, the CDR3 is TGCGCCAGCAGTGATAATGGACAGGAGTTGAACACTGAAGCTTTCTTT.

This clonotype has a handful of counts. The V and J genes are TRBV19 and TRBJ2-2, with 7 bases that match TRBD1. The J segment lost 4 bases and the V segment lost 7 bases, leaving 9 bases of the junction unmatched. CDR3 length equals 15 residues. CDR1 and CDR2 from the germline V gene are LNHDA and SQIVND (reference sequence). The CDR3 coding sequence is TGTGCCAGTATCCGAGACAGGGTGACCACCGGGGAGCTGTTTTTT. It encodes CASIRDRVTTGELFF. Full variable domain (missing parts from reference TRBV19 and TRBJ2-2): DGGITQSPKYLFRKEGQNVTLSCEQNLNHDAMYWYRQDPGQGLRLIYYSQIVNDFQKGDIAEGYSVSREKKESFPLTVTSAQKNPTAFYLCASIRDRVTTGELFFGEGSRLTVL.

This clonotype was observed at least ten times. CDR3 nucleotide sequence: TGTGCCAGCACCACGGGAGGAGAGACCCAGTACTTC. This sequence encodes CASTTGGETQYF. The chain carries TRBV7-8 and TRBJ2-5, with 7 nucleotides matching TRBD2. From germline, CDR1 is SGHVS and CDR2 FQNEAQ. CDR3 length equals 12 residues. Trimming at V came to 7 bases and at J to 4 bases, leaving 3 bases not matched to a gene.

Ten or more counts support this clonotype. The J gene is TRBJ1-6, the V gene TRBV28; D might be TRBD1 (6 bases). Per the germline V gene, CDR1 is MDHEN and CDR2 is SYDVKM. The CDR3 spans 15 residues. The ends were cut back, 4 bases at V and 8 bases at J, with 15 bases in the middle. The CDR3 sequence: CASSSGQTMDSPLHF. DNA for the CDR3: TGTGCCAGCAGTTCCGGACAGACAATGGATTCACCCCTCCACTTT.

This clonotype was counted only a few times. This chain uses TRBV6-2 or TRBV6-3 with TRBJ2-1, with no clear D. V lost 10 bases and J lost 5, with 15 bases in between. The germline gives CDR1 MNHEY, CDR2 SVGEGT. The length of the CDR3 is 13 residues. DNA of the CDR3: TGTGCCACCATCTGGACGGCAAACAATGAGCAGTTCTTC. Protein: CATIWTANNEQFF.

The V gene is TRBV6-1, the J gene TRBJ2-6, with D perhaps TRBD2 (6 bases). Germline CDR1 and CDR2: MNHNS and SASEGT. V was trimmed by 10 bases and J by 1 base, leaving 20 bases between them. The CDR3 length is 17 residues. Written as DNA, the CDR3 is TGTGCCACTACGGGGGTGCCTTCCCTTTCTGGGGCCAACGTCCTGACTTTC. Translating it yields CATTGVPSLSGANVLTF.

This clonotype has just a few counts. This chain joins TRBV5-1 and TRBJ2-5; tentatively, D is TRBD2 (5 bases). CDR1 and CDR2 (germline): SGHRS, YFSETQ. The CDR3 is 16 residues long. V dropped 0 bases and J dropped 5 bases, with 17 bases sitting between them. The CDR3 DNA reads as TGCGCCAGCAGCTTGGGTTTGGGAGTGGGAGTCGAGACCCAGTACTTC. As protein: CASSLGLGVGVETQYF.

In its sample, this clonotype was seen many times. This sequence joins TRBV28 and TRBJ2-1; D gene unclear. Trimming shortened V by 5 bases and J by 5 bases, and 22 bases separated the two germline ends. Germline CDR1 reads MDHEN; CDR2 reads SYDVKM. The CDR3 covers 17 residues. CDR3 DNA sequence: TGTGCCAGCAGTCTCGCGTGGGCTCAAGCCCACCACAATGAGCAGTTCTTC. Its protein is CASSLAWAQAHHNEQFF.

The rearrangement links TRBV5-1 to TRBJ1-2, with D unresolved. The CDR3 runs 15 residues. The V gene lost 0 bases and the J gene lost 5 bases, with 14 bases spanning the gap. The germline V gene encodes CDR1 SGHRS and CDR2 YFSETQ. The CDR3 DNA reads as TGCGCCAGCAGCTTGGCCTTAGACTCTCCTTATGGCTACACCTTC. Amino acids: CASSLALDSPYGYTF.

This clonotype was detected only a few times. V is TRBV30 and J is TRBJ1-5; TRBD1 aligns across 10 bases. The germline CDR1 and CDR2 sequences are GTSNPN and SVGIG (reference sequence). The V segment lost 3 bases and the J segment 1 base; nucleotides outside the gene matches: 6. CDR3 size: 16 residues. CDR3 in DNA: TGTGCCTGGAGCCGGGACAGGGGAGGGAGCAATCAGCCCCAGCATTTT. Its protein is CAWSRDRGGSNQPQHF.

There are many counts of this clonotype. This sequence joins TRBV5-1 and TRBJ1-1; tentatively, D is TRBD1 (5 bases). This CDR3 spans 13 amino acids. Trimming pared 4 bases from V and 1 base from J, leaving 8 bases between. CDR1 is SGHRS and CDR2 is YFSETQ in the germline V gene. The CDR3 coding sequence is TGCGCCAGCAGCCCACAGGCGAACACTGAAGCTTTCTTT. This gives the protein CASSPQANTEAFF.

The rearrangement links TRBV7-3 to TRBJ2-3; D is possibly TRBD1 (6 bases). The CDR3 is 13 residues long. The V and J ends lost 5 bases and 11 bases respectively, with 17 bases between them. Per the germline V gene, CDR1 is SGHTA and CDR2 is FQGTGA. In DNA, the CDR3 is TGTGCCAGCAGCCCACAGGGAAGGTATGGGCAGTATTTT. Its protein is CASSPQGRYGQYF.